The rows below give T cell receptor beta chains drawn from one sample of a study of long-term antiretroviral therapy in people with HIV. This table comes from immunoSEQ multiplex PCR, and its TCRdb copy is limited to in-frame clones, with some not included. The repertoire holds over 25,000 clones, with 82% as singletons. The specimen comprised unsorted PBMCs, sampled 1.1 years before starting antiretroviral therapy. The source of these receptors is a woman in her 30s with HIV. CDR3s include the opening cysteine and the closing phenylalanine or tryptophan. D genes are given only for firm matches. The size entry is marked missing in some rows and otherwise reads once, few, many or a size class.

V: TRBV6-1; D: NA; J: TRBJ2-7; size: NA; CDR3: CASTQNQYEQYF; DNA: TGTGCCAGCACCCAGAACCAGTACGAGCAGTACTTC
V: TRBV7-8; D: TRBD1; J: TRBJ1-4; size: NA; CDR3: CASSRTGGATNEKLFF; DNA: TGTGCCAGCAGCCGGACAGGCGGAGCAACTAATGAAAAACTGTTTTTT
V: TRBV2; D: TRBD2; J: TRBJ2-7; size: NA; CDR3: CARGGVSYEQYF; DNA: TGTGCCAGGGGGGGGGTCTCCTACGAGCAGTACTTC
V: TRBV2; D: NA; J: TRBJ1-1; size: NA; CDR3: CASSERRHTEAFF; DNA: TGTGCCAGCAGTGAACGAAGGCACACTGAAGCTTTCTTT
V: TRBV27; D: NA; J: TRBJ1-1; size: NA; CDR3: CASSFAGNTEAFF; DNA: TGTGCCAGCAGTTTCGCCGGGAACACTGAAGCTTTCTTT
V: TRBV11-2; D: TRBD1; J: TRBJ1-2; size: NA; CDR3: CASRFSRDRGHGYTF; DNA: TGTGCCAGCAGATTTTCGAGGGACAGGGGCCATGGCTACACCTTC
V: TRBV29-1; D: NA; J: TRBJ2-3; size: NA; CDR3: CSVGHLTDTQYF; DNA: TGCAGCGTTGGGCACCTTACAGATACGCAGTATTTT
V: TRBV11-2; D: NA; J: TRBJ1-1; size: NA; CDR3: CASSPIAYTEAFF; DNA: TGTGCCAGCAGCCCCATTGCCTACACTGAAGCTTTCTTT
V: TRBV20-1; D: NA; J: TRBJ2-7; size: once; CDR3: CSAPNLLEQYF; DNA: TGCAGTGCTCCTAATCTCCTCGAGCAGTACTTC
V: TRBV14; D: NA; J: TRBJ1-3; size: NA; CDR3: CASSQSLAGNTIYF; DNA: TGTGCCAGCAGCCAATCACTGGCTGGAAACACCATATATTTT
V: TRBV5-5; D: NA; J: TRBJ2-3; size: NA; CDR3: CASSLAPRFSGTQYF; DNA: TGTGCCAGCAGCTTGGCGCCTAGGTTCTCTGGTACGCAGTATTTT